Presented here are 24 T cell receptor beta chains from one specimen sequenced in a study of blood T cell repertoires in COVID-19. Here immunoSEQ multiplex PCR was the method, and the copy in TCRdb shows in-frame clones only, minus some. The sample has fewer than 200,000 clones; roughly 85% are singletons. The sequenced sample consisted of peripheral blood. Source of these receptors: a man aged 35-49 years with acute or convalescent COVID-19.

The V gene is TRBV2, the J gene TRBJ1-1; 9 bases are a match to TRBD1. V trimming: 1 base; J trimming: 5 bases; junction bases outside the gene matches: 8. Germline CDR1 and CDR2: SNHLY and FYNNEI. The CDR3 extends over 16 amino acids. The CDR3 spells CASSEEVPGQGTEAFF. CDR3 nucleotides: TGTGCCAGCAGTGAAGAAGTCCCGGGACAGGGTACTGAAGCTTTCTTT.

The chain uses TRBV20-1 and TRBJ2-7, with D perhaps TRBD2 (5 bases). The germline V gene has CDR1 DFQATT and CDR2 SNEGSKA (reference sequence). V was clipped by 3 bases and J by 0 bases, with 15 bases between them. This CDR3 is 15 amino acids long. The CDR3 bases are TGCAGTGCTAGTACTGGACTCACGACCTCCTACGAGCAGTACTTC. It is translated as CSASTGLTTSYEQYF.

The CDR3 DNA reads as TGTGCCAGCAGCTCGGTTAGCGGGGGGGAAAATGAGCAGTTCTTC. This codes for CASSSVSGGENEQFF. This sequence joins TRBV9 and TRBJ2-1; 11 bases agree with TRBD2. The CDR3 is 15 residues long. CDR1 and CDR2 (germline): SGDLS, YYNGEE. Losses at the gene ends were 4 bases for V and 7 bases for J; bases not matched to a gene: 7.

This chain uses TRBV5-8 with TRBJ1-1; D unclear. V lost 0 bases to trimming and J lost 1 base, with 13 bases between them. The CDR3 has 16 amino acids. Germline values: CDR1 SGHTS, CDR2 YDEGEE. The CDR3 sequence: CASSLEIRVRNTEAFF. In DNA form, the CDR3 reads TGTGCCAGCAGCTTGGAGATCCGGGTCCGGAACACTGAAGCTTTCTTT. Variable domain in full (rest from reference TRBV5-8 and TRBJ1-1): EAGVTQSPTHLIKTRGQQATLRCSPISGHTSVYWYQQALGLGLQFLLWYDEGEERNRGNFPPRFSGRQFPNYSSELNVNALELEDSALYLCASSLEIRVRNTEAFFGQGTRLTVV.

The chain couples TRBV15 to TRBJ1-2; weak D call: TRBD1 (5 bases). The CDR3 extends over 15 amino acids. From germline, CDR1 is LNHNV and CDR2 YYDKDF (reference sequence). Trimming took 4 bases from V and 5 from J, leaving 17 bases between them. The CDR3 DNA sequence: TGTGCCACCAGCATAACGCCACAAGGGGATTATGGCTACACCTTC. Amino acid sequence: CATSITPQGDYGYTF.

The chain employs TRBV6-5 and TRBJ1-3, with a possible D match to TRBD1 (5 bases). Germline V gives CDR1 MNHEY, CDR2 SVGAGI. The CDR3 spans 14 residues. Trimming pared 5 bases from V and 1 base from J, leaving 9 bases between. The CDR3 loop reads CASSRAGSGNTIYF. In nucleotides, the CDR3 is TGTGCCAGCAGTAGGGCAGGGTCTGGAAACACCATATATTTT.

This clone was detected ten times or more. CDR3 region: CASSQLVSGGSYEQYF. The CDR3 nucleotides read TGTGCCAGCAGCCAACTGGTTAGCGGGGGGTCCTACGAGCAGTACTTC. The rearrangement joins TRBV4-2 to TRBJ2-7, with TRBD2 identical over 10 bases. The CDR3 covers 16 residues. V was pared by 2 bases and J by 1 base, with 5 bases of the junction left unmatched. The V gene's germline CDR1 is LGHNA and CDR2 YNFKEQ.

The chain combines TRBV5-4 with TRBJ2-3; a possible D gene is TRBD2 (5 bases). V was pared by 4 bases and J by 0 bases, with 9 bases between. The germline V gene has CDR1 SGHNT and CDR2 YYREEE (reference sequence). This CDR3 has 14 residues. Here the CDR3 DNA reads TGTGCCAGCAGCCCAGGACTCAGCACAGATACGCAGTATTTT. Its protein product is CASSPGLSTDTQYF. The full variable domain, in which reference TRBV5-4 and TRBJ2-3 provide the parts outside the CDR3, is ETGVTQSPTHLIKTRGQQVTLRCSSQSGHNTVSWYQQALGQGPQFIFQYYREEENGRGNFPPRFSGLQFPNYSSELNVNALELDDSALYLCASSPGLSTDTQYFGPGTRLTVL.

V and J are TRBV9 and TRBJ1-2; TRBD1 matches 11 bases. V lost 5 bases to trimming and J lost 4 bases; unmatched junction nucleotides: 4. CDR3 length equals 14 residues. The germline V gene has CDR1 SGDLS and CDR2 YYNGEE. CDR3 sequence reads: CASSGTGGPYGYTF. CDR3 nucleotides: TGTGCCAGCAGTGGGACAGGGGGACCCTATGGCTACACCTTC. Using reference TRBV9 and TRBJ1-2 for the parts outside the CDR3, the full variable domain is DSGVTQTPKHLITATGQRVTLRCSPRSGDLSVYWYQQSLDQGLQFLIQYYNGEERAKGNILERFSAQQFPDLHSELNLSSLELGDSALYFCASSGTGGPYGYTFGSGTRLTVV.

This clone was counted once. The chain carries TRBV2 and TRBJ1-2; 9 bases map to TRBD1. CDR1 SNHLY and CDR2 FYNNEI come from the germline V gene. The ends lost 7 bases at V and 3 bases at J; junction bases unmatched: 12. CDR3 length equals 16 residues. The CDR3 loop is CASTRDREYKDYGYTF. The CDR3 coding sequence is TGTGCCAGCACCAGGGACAGGGAGTATAAAGACTATGGCTACACCTTC.

V usage is TRBV12-3 or TRBV12-4 and J usage is TRBJ2-1; no clear D. This CDR3 comprises 12 residues. V shed 6 bases and J shed 6 bases, with 9 bases lying between them. This CDR3 is CASRAPGNEQFF. The CDR3 DNA sequence: TGTGCCAGCAGAGCCCCGGGCAATGAGCAGTTCTTC.

This clone was seen a handful of times. The CDR3 DNA follows: TGTGCCAGCAATGAAGGGGACACAGATACGCAGTATTTT. Translated: CASNEGDTDTQYF. The rearrangement uses TRBV28 and TRBJ2-3; weak D call: TRBD1 (5 bases). Germline loops: CDR1 MDHEN, CDR2 SYDVKM. CDR3 length: 13 amino acids. Deletions cut 7 bases from V and 2 bases from J, with 10 bases between.

This clone was recorded at least ten times. The chain couples TRBV5-1 to TRBJ2-5, with 12 bases fitting TRBD2. V lost 4 bases, J lost 2 bases, and 6 bases stayed unmatched. The CDR3 covers 16 residues. Germline-derived CDR1 and CDR2 are SGHRS and YFSETQ. The DNA for the CDR3 is TGCGCCAGCAGCCCCCTTACTAGCGGGGGGCAAGAGACCCAGTACTTC. Its translation: CASSPLTSGGQETQYF.

The chain has TRBV5-8 and TRBJ2-5; perhaps TRBD2 as D (5 bases). In germline, CDR1 is SGHTS, CDR2 YDEGEE. Trimming took 4 bases from V and 2 from J, leaving 18 bases between them. The CDR3 runs to 16 residues. For the CDR3, the DNA is TGTGCCAGCAGCGGTGTTATGGTGCGGGTTCAAGAGACCCAGTACTTC. Protein sequence: CASSGVMVRVQETQYF.

The rearrangement uses TRBV5-5 and TRBJ1-1; 8 bases match TRBD1. Losses at the gene ends were 6 bases for V and 6 bases for J; bases not matched to a gene: 13. CDR1 is SGHKS and CDR2 is YYEKEE in the germline V gene (reference sequence). This CDR3 is 15 amino acids long. As DNA, the CDR3 is TGTGCCAGCATCCGTTTAGATGGGACAGGTTCTGAAGCTTTCTTT. This translates into CASIRLDGTGSEAFF.

The chain recombines TRBV7-9 with TRBJ2-1; 12 bases are shared with TRBD2. The V gene end was trimmed by 5 bases and the J gene end by 6 bases; junction bases not matched to a gene: 2. Germline V gene data show CDR1 as SEHNR and CDR2 as FQNEAQ (reference sequence). The CDR3 has 14 residues. CDR3 sequence: CASSRLAGVNEQFF. Written as DNA, the CDR3 is TGTGCCAGCAGCCGACTAGCGGGGGTCAATGAGCAGTTCTTC.

A few counts support this clone. The V call is TRBV28, the J call TRBJ1-2; D not certain. Between the trimmed V and J ends, which lost 6 bases and 4 bases, there was a span of 15 bases. This CDR3 contains 14 residues. Germline V CDR1 and CDR2: MDHEN, SYDVKM. CDR3 sequence reads: CASSEQDYRYGYTF. The CDR3 region has the DNA TGTGCCAGCAGCGAACAAGATTACCGCTATGGCTACACCTTC.

V gene TRBV19 combines with J gene TRBJ2-3; a possible D gene is TRBD1 (6 bases). The CDR3 covers 15 residues. V gave up 4 bases and J gave up 0 bases, with 11 bases separating them. Per germline, CDR1 LNHDA and CDR2 SQIVND (reference sequence). DNA for the CDR3: TGTGCCAGTAGTAAGACAGGTACTAGCACAGATACGCAGTATTTT. As protein: CASSKTGTSTDTQYF. Full variable domain (missing parts from reference TRBV19 and TRBJ2-3): DGGITQSPKYLFRKEGQNVTLSCEQNLNHDAMYWYRQDPGQGLRLIYYSQIVNDFQKGDIAEGYSVSREKKESFPLTVTSAQKNPTAFYLCASSKTGTSTDTQYFGPGTRLTVL.

The chain uses TRBV5-4 and TRBJ1-6, with no clear D. The CDR3 has 14 amino acids. V lost 3 bases to trimming and J lost 5 bases, with 9 bases between them. Germline-derived CDR1 and CDR2 are SGHNT and YYREEE (reference sequence). The CDR3 DNA reads TGTGCCAGCAGCTCCCAGGTTGATAATTCACCCCTCCACTTT. Translation gives CASSSQVDNSPLHF.

This chain connects TRBV4-3 to TRBJ1-2; D is unclear. V lost 1 base to trimming and J lost 1 base, with 10 bases between them. This CDR3 is 15 amino acids long. CDR1 and CDR2 (germline): LGHNA, YSLEER. CDR3 DNA: TGCGCCAGCAGCCAAGGCAACAGCAATAACTATGGCTACACCTTC. This encodes CASSQGNSNNYGYTF.

This clone appeared a single time. V gene TRBV12-3 or TRBV12-4 combines with J gene TRBJ1-4, with D unresolved. This CDR3 is 11 amino acids long. V lost 7 bases and J 4 bases, leaving 4 bases between the germline ends. CDR3 nucleotides: TGTGCCAGCACCCTTAATGAAAAACTGTTTTTT. This sequence encodes CASTLNEKLFF.

This chain links TRBV6-2 or TRBV6-3 with TRBJ2-7, with D tentatively TRBD2 (5 bases). The CDR3 extends over 15 amino acids. The ends were cut back, 0 bases at V and 7 bases at J, with 16 bases in the middle. Germline CDR1 MNHEY, CDR2 SVGEGT. CDR3 DNA sequence: TGTGCCAGCAGTTACTCGCTAGCTTTCCAAAGGGAGCAGTACTTC. The encoded protein is CASSYSLAFQREQYF.

The rearrangement links TRBV3-1 (or the pseudogene TRBV3-2) to TRBJ1-1; a possible D gene is TRBD1 (5 bases). This CDR3 is 14 amino acids long. The V end lost 1 base, the J end lost 1 base, and 7 bases lay between the germline ends. Germline V lookup: CDR1 LGHDT, CDR2 YNNKEL (reference sequence). For the CDR3, the DNA is TGTGCCAGCAGCCAAGTCCAGGGGAACACTGAAGCTTTCTTT. Translating it yields CASSQVQGNTEAFF.

This clone was picked up one time. The chain joins TRBV27 to TRBJ1-3; 7 nucleotides agree with TRBD1. The germline V gene encodes CDR1 MNHEY and CDR2 SMNVEV (reference sequence). The CDR3 runs 14 residues. With 5 bases clipped from V and 3 bases from J, the junction kept 4 bases outside the gene matches. CDR3 region: CASSPRDSGNTIYF. In DNA, the CDR3 is TGTGCCAGCAGTCCCCGGGACAGTGGAAACACCATATATTTT.